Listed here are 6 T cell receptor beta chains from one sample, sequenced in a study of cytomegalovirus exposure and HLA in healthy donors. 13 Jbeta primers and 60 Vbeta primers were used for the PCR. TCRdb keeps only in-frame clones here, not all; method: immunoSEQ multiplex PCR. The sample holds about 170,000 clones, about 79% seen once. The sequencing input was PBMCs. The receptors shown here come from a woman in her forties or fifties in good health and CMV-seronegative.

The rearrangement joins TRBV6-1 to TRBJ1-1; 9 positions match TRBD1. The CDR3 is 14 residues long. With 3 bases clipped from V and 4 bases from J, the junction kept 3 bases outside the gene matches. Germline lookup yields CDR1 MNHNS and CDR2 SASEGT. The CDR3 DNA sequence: TGTGCCAGCAGTGATTGGGGACAGGGCACTGAAGCTTTCTTT. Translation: CASSDWGQGTEAFF.

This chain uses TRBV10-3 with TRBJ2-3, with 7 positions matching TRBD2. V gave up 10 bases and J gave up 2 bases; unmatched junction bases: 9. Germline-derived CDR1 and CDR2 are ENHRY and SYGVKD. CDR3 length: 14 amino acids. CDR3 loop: CATGLGTNTDTQYF. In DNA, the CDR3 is TGTGCCACCGGACTAGGGACTAACACAGATACGCAGTATTTT.

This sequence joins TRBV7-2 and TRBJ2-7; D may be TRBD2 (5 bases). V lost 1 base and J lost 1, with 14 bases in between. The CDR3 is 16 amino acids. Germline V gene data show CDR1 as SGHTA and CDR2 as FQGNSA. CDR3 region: CASSLGRLSGSYEQYF. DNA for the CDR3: TGTGCCAGCAGCTTAGGACGACTAAGCGGATCCTACGAGCAGTACTTC.

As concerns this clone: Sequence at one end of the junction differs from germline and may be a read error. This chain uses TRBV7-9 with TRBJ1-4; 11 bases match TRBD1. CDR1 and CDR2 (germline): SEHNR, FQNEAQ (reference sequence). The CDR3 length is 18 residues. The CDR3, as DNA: TGTTCCAGCAGCTACTTACCGGGACAGGGGGTGATTAATGAAAAACTGTTTTTT. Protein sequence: CSSSYLPGQGVINEKLFF.

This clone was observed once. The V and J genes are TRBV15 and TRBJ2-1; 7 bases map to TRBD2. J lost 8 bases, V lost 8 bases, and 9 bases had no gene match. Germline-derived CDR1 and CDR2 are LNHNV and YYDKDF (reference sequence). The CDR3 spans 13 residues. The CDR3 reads CATGEGPSYEQFF. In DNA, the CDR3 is TGTGCCACCGGGGAGGGCCCCAGCTATGAGCAGTTCTTC.

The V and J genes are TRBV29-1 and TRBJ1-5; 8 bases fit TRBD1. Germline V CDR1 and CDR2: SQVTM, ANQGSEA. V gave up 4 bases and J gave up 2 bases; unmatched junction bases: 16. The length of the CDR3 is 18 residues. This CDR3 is CSVVAGTGHQGGNQPQHF. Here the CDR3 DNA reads TGCAGCGTTGTTGCCGGGACAGGCCACCAAGGGGGCAATCAGCCCCAGCATTTT.